This T cell receptor beta chain originates from a study of spatial heterogeneity in lung cancer (dated by TCRdb to between 2018 and 2021). Looking at the study overall: Beta-chain transcripts were consistently detected in greater numbers than alpha-chain transcripts, which likely reflected higher beta-chain transcript abundance. In the raw uncorrected reads, each unique combination of TCR and UMI appeared on average more than ten times. Both alpha and beta chains were TCR-sequenced in samples taken at surgery, namely 220 tumor regions, 63 to 70 matched nontumor lung samples and just over 55 PBMC samples. TCR alpha and beta repertoires were quantitatively compared across multiple tumor regions, matched nontumor lung and blood in non-small cell lung cancer. Nonsynonymous mutation counts, determined by whole-exome sequencing of tumor tissue, were related to TCR repertoire features. Results the study describes overall, beyond this receptor: Additional single-cell paired TCR alpha and beta sequencing was considered necessary to confirm, at a functional level, the hypothesis that regional TCRs recognize regional mutations.

Via the germline V gene, CDR1 is MDHEN and CDR2 SYDVKM. V trim: 5 bases; J trim: 3 bases; unmatched bases: 6. The cysteine opens and the phenylalanine closes a CDR3 of 15 amino acids. CDR3 DNA only is kept here, 45 bases in frame from base 1. The sample's time point label, in plain terms: sample taken at primary tumor resection. Without any cell sorting, TCR sequencing was performed on whole RNA extracted either from tumor and nontumor lung tissue or from cryopreserved PBMC samples. Donors were 65 to 85 patients with early-stage, untreated non-small cell lung cancer from the lung TRACERx cohort. A patient was chosen for TCR sequencing only when enough RNA was available from at least two tumor regions. Before being selected, tumor and adjacent nontumor lung specimens were reviewed by a lung pathologist. The method was 5' RACE. The instrument was a NextSeq 500. To allow correction of PCR and sequencing errors, the TCR library protocol tagged every TCR cDNA molecule with a unique molecular identifier. The published analysis was carried out like this. TCR identification, UMI-based error correction and CDR3 extraction were performed with Decombinator tools. TCRs above a frequency of 2 per 1,000, corresponding to the top 1% of the tumor frequency distribution, were defined as expanded. Rényi diversity was computed with the R vegan package after subsampling each repertoire 100 times to 5,000 TCRs. To build CDR3 similarity networks, amino acid triplet string-kernel similarity was used, and CDR3s were connected when their pairwise similarity was above 0.82. TCRdb trimmed public reads at Q25 via fastp, called clones via MiXCR and kept in-frame beta chains. Rows matching on CDR3 protein sequence are summarized as one entry with the most common DNA and genes. TCRdb, not the original authors, processed these V and J calls. Within this sample are about 6,900 distinct CDR3 sequences, with about 3.7% of them counted one time only. Together, the top ten hold approximately 23% of the sample.

Ten or more counts support this clonotype. Its cognate antigen has yet to be identified. There are no base qualities to consult, and no much larger clone falls within one base. This beta chain slipped into a library made for alpha chains as a stray read, so its size is not meaningful. This chain is built from TRBV28 and TRBJ2-5, and TRBD2 aligns with 10 junction nucleotides. The sample in question was normal lung tissue next to the tumor, obtained at surgery. The receptor's source is a female donor with early-stage non-small cell lung cancer. In nucleotides, the sequence is TGTGCCAGCAGTCCCCTCAGCGGGGGGGAAGAGACCCAGTACTTC. Its protein product is CASSPLSGGEETQYF.